Listed here are 20 T cell receptor beta chains from one sample, sequenced in a study of blood T cell repertoires in COVID-19. The assay was immunoSEQ multiplex PCR, and TCRdb's table has in-frame clones only and misses some. The table lists some 340,000 clones, approximately 90% of them singletons. The specimen was PBMCs or T cells enriched from blood (not recorded which). Every receptor here comes from a young woman who had been exposed to COVID-19.

V is TRBV18 and J is TRBJ1-6; 7 bases are shared with TRBD1. This CDR3 is 16 amino acids long. Trimming removed 3 bases from V and 8 bases from J; junction bases left unmatched: 10. Looked up from germline, CDR1 is KGHSH and CDR2 is LQKENI. As DNA, the CDR3 is TGTGCCAGCTCACCCTGGGACAGTGGAATGTATTCACCCCTCCACTTT. Translated: CASSPWDSGMYSPLHF.

This clone was found once. The chain links TRBV10-3 to TRBJ1-3, with TRBD1 as a possible D gene (6 bases). CDR3 length equals 13 residues. V lost 9 bases to trimming and J lost 4 bases, with 13 bases between them. Per germline, CDR1 ENHRY and CDR2 SYGVKD. CDR3 DNA sequence: TGTGCCATACAGGGAACTTCCGGAAACACCATATATTTT. Residues: CAIQGTSGNTIYF.

The V and J genes are TRBV4-1 and TRBJ1-6; TRBD1 matches 9 bases. V lost 4 bases, J lost 6 bases, and 1 base stayed unmatched. The CDR3 has 14 residues. Germline CDR1 MGHRA, CDR2 YSYEKL. This CDR3 is CASSRDRVNSPLHF. In DNA form, the CDR3 reads TGCGCCAGCAGCCGGGACAGGGTTAATTCACCCCTCCACTTT.

The chain employs TRBV29-1 and TRBJ2-1; a weak D match, TRBD2 (6 bases). The V end lost 6 bases, the J end lost 2 bases, and 17 bases lay between the germline ends. Germline loops: CDR1 SQVTM, CDR2 ANQGSEA. The length of the CDR3 is 15 residues. The CDR3 protein is CSVVLAPGAYNEQFF. The CDR3 coding sequence is TGCAGCGTCGTTCTAGCTCCGGGGGCCTACAATGAGCAGTTCTTC.

The chain joins TRBV19 to TRBJ1-1; tentative D call: TRBD1 (5 bases). V lost 6 bases to trimming and J lost 5 bases, with 19 bases between them. Germline V gene lookup returns CDR1 LNHDA and CDR2 SQIVND (reference sequence). The length of the CDR3 is 15 residues. CDR3 bases: TGTGCCAGTAGGATACTGGACACCCTGGGGACTGAAGCTTTCTTT. Its translation: CASRILDTLGTEAFF.

V gene TRBV5-4 combines with J gene TRBJ2-1; 8 bases match TRBD1. The CDR3 totals 17 residues. V dropped 4 bases and J dropped 0; count of bases not matched to a gene: 9. Germline loops: CDR1 SGHNT, CDR2 YYREEE (reference sequence). CDR3 loop: CASSPDRGTSSYNEQFF. The CDR3 nucleotides read TGTGCCAGCAGCCCAGACAGGGGAACAAGCTCCTACAATGAGCAGTTCTTC. The variable domain in full, with the rest retrieved from reference TRBV5-4 and TRBJ2-1, is ETGVTQSPTHLIKTRGQQVTLRCSSQSGHNTVSWYQQALGQGPQFIFQYYREEENGRGNFPPRFSGLQFPNYSSELNVNALELDDSALYLCASSPDRGTSSYNEQFFGPGTRLTVL.

This clone was counted a few times. This chain joins TRBV5-1 and TRBJ1-2; D may be TRBD1 (6 bases). V was trimmed by 6 bases and J by 4 bases, leaving 16 bases between them. The CDR3 runs 14 residues. In germline, CDR1 is SGHRS, CDR2 YFSETQ. The CDR3 here is CASMPGGSLYGYTF. As DNA, the CDR3 is TGCGCCAGCATGCCGGGGGGCAGCCTCTATGGCTACACCTTC.

The J gene is TRBJ2-7, the V gene TRBV21-1; the D call of TRBD1 is as the table states it, not checked on the DNA. TRBV21-1 is a known pseudogene. This CDR3 spans 16 amino acids. The CDR3 spells CASSKEGGTEAYEQYF. CDR3 sequence (DNA): TGTGCCAGCAGCAAAGAAGGGGGGACAGAAGCCTACGAGCAGTACTTC.

Remarks on this clone: The junction differs from germline at one of its ends, possibly a read error. The gene calls are TRBV6-1 and TRBJ1-2; D is perhaps TRBD1 (6 bases). Germline V gene sequence: CDR1 MNHNS, CDR2 SASEGT. The CDR3 consists of 16 residues. The DNA for the CDR3 is TGTGCCAGCAGTGTGAGCTTGACAGGTACTAACGATGGCTACACCTTC. It codes for CASSVSLTGTNDGYTF.

This sequence joins TRBV9 and TRBJ1-2; D is undetermined. The CDR3 runs 12 residues. V lost 3 bases and J lost 6, with 9 bases in between. Germline CDR1 is SGDLS and CDR2 is YYNGEE. CDR3 nucleotides: TGTGCCAGCAGCGCCCCAGGTAATGGCTACACCTTC. Encoded protein: CASSAPGNGYTF. Using reference TRBV9 and TRBJ1-2 for the parts outside the CDR3, the full variable domain is DSGVTQTPKHLITATGQRVTLRCSPRSGDLSVYWYQQSLDQGLQFLIQYYNGEERAKGNILERFSAQQFPDLHSELNLSSLELGDSALYFCASSAPGNGYTFGSGTRLTVV.

The V and J genes are TRBV11-3 and TRBJ2-5, with unresolved D. The CDR3 is made up of 17 amino acids. The V and J ends lost 0 bases and 1 base respectively, with 15 bases between them. Germline V CDR1 and CDR2: SGHNT, YENEEA. The CDR3 region is CASSLDPRSPRQETQYF. CDR3 DNA sequence: TGTGCCAGCAGCTTAGACCCTAGGTCTCCCCGCCAAGAGACCCAGTACTTC.

The chain recombines TRBV10-3 with TRBJ1-2; TRBD1 matches at 9 bases. The CDR3 contains 14 residues. The V segment lost 10 bases and the J segment 4 bases; nucleotides outside the gene matches: 10. Germline V lookup: CDR1 ENHRY, CDR2 SYGVKD. CDR3 protein: CATNRGPQGYGYTF. The DNA for the CDR3 is TGTGCCACTAACAGGGGGCCTCAAGGCTATGGCTACACCTTC.

The chain combines TRBV27 with TRBJ1-1; a possible D gene is TRBD1 (6 bases). Germline V lookup: CDR1 MNHEY, CDR2 SMNVEV (reference sequence). The CDR3 extends over 14 amino acids. Trimming removed 8 bases from V and 1 base from J, with 14 bases in between. The CDR3 loop is CASPRGGKNTEAFF. The CDR3 region has the DNA TGTGCCAGCCCTAGGGGGGGAAAGAACACTGAAGCTTTCTTT.

The V gene is TRBV5-6, the J gene TRBJ1-2, with D uncertain. The CDR3 is 14 amino acids. Germline V gene sequence: CDR1 SGHDT, CDR2 YYEEEE. V gave up 2 bases and J gave up 7 bases, with 15 bases separating them. The CDR3 sequence is CASSFGGSAVGYTF. DNA of the CDR3: TGTGCCAGCAGCTTCGGAGGGAGTGCGGTTGGCTACACCTTC.

The rearrangement joins TRBV9 to TRBJ1-5; 7 nucleotides align to TRBD1. Germline values: CDR1 SGDLS, CDR2 YYNGEE. The CDR3 covers 14 residues. With V trimmed by 8 bases and J by 0 bases, 5 bases remained unmatched. Written as DNA, the CDR3 is TGTGCCAGTGGGACAGCAAATAGCAATCAGCCCCAGCATTTT. Its protein product is CASGTANSNQPQHF.

This clone appeared a few times. J is TRBJ1-2 and V is TRBV4-3; D call uncertain. V was shortened by 0 bases and J by 4 bases, with 9 bases between the two germline ends. Per the germline V gene, CDR1 is LGHNA and CDR2 is YSLEER. The CDR3 loop spans 14 amino acids. CDR3 residues: CASSQENHSYGYTF. CDR3 nucleotide sequence: TGCGCCAGCAGCCAAGAAAACCACAGCTATGGCTACACCTTC.

The V gene is TRBV2, the J gene TRBJ2-7; D remains ambiguous. Germline V gene lookup returns CDR1 SNHLY and CDR2 FYNNEI. V dropped 6 bases and J dropped 0 bases, with 12 bases sitting between them. The CDR3 extends over 14 amino acids. In nucleotides, the CDR3 is TGTGCCAGCAGAGAGGTATCCCTCTCCTACGAGCAGTACTTC. It yields the protein CASREVSLSYEQYF.

The J gene is TRBJ1-1, the V gene TRBV2, with D possibly matching TRBD1 (6 bases). This CDR3 is 13 amino acids long. The V gene lost 10 bases and the J gene lost 4 bases, with 16 bases spanning the gap. Germline CDR1 reads SNHLY; CDR2 reads FYNNEI. Here the CDR3 DNA reads TGTGCCAACAGACAGGCAGAAGTCACTGAAGCTTTCTTT. The encoded protein is CANRQAEVTEAFF.

The chain has TRBV5-4 and TRBJ1-1, with D perhaps matching TRBD1 (6 bases). CDR1 and CDR2 (germline): SGHNT, YYREEE (reference sequence). This CDR3 is built from 15 residues. The V and J ends lost 5 bases and 0 bases respectively, with 14 bases between them. The CDR3 bases are TGTGCCAGCAGTAGGCGGGCAGGGGTGAACACTGAAGCTTTCTTT. Translated: CASSRRAGVNTEAFF.

This sequence joins TRBV7-9 and TRBJ2-1, with 10 bases aligning to TRBD2. The V segment lost 5 bases and the J segment 1 base; nucleotides outside the gene matches: 8. Germline V gene sequence: CDR1 SEHNR, CDR2 FQNEAQ (reference sequence). The CDR3 is 17 amino acids. The CDR3 sequence is CASSRAGGPESYNEQFF. The CDR3 nucleotides read TGTGCCAGCAGCCGAGCGGGGGGGCCTGAGTCCTACAATGAGCAGTTCTTC.